The T cell receptor (beta chain) under discussion was sequenced for a study of cytomegalovirus exposure and HLA in healthy donors. PCR used 60 Vbeta primers and 13 Jbeta primers. Sequencing was performed with immunoSEQ multiplex PCR; in TCRdb, only in-frame clones are kept and a portion is missing. The sample holds around 87,000 clones, 65% to 80% seen once. Trimming shortened V by 1 base and J by 3 bases, and 10 bases separated the two germline ends. This CDR3 contains 14 residues. The germline gives CDR1 SGHTA, CDR2 FQGNSA. This clone was seen a few times. This TCR was recovered from a man in his forties in good health and CMV-seronegative. The chain combines TRBV7-2 with TRBJ2-7; possible D gene TRBD1, 5 bases. The sample was PBMCs. Written as DNA, the CDR3 is TGTGCCAGCAGCTTAGTTCAGGGAAGCTACGAGCAGTACTTC. This gives the protein CASSLVQGSYEQYF.